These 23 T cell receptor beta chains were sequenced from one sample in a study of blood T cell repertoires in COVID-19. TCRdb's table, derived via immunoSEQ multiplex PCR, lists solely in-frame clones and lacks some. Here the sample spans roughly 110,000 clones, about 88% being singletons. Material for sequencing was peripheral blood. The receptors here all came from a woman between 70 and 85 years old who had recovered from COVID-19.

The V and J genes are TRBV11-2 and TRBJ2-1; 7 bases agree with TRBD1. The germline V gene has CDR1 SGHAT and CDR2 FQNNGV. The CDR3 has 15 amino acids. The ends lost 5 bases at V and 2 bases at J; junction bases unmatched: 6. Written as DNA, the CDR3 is TGTGCCAGCAGCCCTTCCGGGACAGCCTACAATGAGCAGTTCTTC. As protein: CASSPSGTAYNEQFF. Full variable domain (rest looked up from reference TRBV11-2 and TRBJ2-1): EAGVAQSPRYKIIEKRQSVAFWCNPISGHATLYWYQQILGQGPKLLIQFQNNGVVDDSQLPKDRFSAERLKGVDSTLKIQPAKLEDSAVYLCASSPSGTAYNEQFFGPGTRLTVL.

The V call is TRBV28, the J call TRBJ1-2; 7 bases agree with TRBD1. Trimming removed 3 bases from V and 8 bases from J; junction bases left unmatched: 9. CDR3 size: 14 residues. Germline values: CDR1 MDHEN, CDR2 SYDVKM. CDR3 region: CASSFRDSLRGYTF. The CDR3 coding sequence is TGTGCCAGCAGTTTCCGGGACAGTCTAAGGGGCTACACCTTC.

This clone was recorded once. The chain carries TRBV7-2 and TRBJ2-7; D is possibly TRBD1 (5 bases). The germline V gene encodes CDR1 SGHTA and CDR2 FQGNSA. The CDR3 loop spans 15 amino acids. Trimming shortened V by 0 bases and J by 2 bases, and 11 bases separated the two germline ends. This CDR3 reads CASSLAWAGPYEQYF. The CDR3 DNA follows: TGTGCCAGCAGCTTAGCGTGGGCAGGGCCCTACGAGCAGTACTTC.

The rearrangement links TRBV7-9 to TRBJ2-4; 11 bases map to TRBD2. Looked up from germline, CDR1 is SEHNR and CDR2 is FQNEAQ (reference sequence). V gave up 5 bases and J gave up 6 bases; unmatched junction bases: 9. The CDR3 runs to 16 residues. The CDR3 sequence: CASSPLTSGGGNIQYF. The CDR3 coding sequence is TGTGCCAGCAGCCCCCTTACTAGCGGGGGTGGAAACATTCAGTACTTC. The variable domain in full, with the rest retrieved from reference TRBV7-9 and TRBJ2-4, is DTGVSQNPRHKITKRGQNVTFRCDPISEHNRLYWYRQTLGQGPEFLTYFQNEAQLEKSRLLSDRFSAERPKGSFSTLEIQRTEQGDSAMYLCASSPLTSGGGNIQYFGAGTRLSVL.

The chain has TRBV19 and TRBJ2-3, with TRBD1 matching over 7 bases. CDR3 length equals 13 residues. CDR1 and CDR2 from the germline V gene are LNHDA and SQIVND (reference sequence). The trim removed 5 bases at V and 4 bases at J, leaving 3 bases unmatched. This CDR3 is CASSFQGADTQYF. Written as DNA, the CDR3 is TGTGCCAGTAGTTTTCAGGGGGCAGATACGCAGTATTTT.

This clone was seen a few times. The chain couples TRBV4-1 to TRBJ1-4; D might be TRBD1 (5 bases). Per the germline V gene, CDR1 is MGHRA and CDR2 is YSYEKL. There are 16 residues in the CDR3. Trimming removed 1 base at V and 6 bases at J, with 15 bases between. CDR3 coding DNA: TGCGCCAGCAGCCAAGGTCTGGGGCTGGGCGATGAAAAACTGTTTTTT. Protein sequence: CASSQGLGLGDEKLFF.

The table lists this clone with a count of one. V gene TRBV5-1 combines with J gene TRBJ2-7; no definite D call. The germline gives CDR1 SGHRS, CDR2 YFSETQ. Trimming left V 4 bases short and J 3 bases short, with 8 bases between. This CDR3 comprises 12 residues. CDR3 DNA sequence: TGCGCCAGCAGCCCACCTAGCTACGAGCAGTACTTC. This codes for CASSPPSYEQYF.

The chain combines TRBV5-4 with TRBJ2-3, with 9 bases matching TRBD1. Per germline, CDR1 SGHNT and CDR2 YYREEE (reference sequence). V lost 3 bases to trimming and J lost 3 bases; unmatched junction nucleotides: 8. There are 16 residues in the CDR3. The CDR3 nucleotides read TGTGCCAGCAGCTCCAAACAGGGGGCGGGAACAGATACGCAGTATTTT. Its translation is CASSSKQGAGTDTQYF.

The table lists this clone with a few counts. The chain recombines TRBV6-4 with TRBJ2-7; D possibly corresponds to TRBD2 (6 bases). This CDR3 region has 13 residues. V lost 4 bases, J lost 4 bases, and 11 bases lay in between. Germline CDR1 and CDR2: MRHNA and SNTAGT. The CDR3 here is CASSVGRKYEQYF. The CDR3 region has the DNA TGTGCCAGCAGTGTCGGGAGAAAATACGAGCAGTACTTC.

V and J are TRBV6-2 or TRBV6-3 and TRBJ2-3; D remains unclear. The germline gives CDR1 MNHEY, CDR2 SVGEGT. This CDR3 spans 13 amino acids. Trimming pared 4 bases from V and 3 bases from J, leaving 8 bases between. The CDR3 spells CASSFDGTDTQYF. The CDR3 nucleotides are TGTGCCAGCAGTTTTGACGGGACAGATACGCAGTATTTT.

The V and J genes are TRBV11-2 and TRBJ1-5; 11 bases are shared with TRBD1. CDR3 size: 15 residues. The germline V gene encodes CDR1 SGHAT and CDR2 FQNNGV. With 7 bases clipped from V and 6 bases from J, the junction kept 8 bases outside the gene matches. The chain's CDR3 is CASTPDRGQGQPQHF. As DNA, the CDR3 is TGTGCCAGCACTCCGGACAGGGGGCAGGGTCAGCCCCAGCATTTT. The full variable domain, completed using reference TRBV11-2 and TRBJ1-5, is EAGVAQSPRYKIIEKRQSVAFWCNPISGHATLYWYQQILGQGPKLLIQFQNNGVVDDSQLPKDRFSAERLKGVDSTLKIQPAKLEDSAVYLCASTPDRGQGQPQHFGDGTRLSIL.

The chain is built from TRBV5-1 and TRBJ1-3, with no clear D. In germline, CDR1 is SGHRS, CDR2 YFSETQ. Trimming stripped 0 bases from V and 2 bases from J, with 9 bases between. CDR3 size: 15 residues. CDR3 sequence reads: CASSLGGNTGNTIYF. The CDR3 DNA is TGCGCCAGCAGCTTGGGAGGGAATACTGGAAACACCATATATTTT.

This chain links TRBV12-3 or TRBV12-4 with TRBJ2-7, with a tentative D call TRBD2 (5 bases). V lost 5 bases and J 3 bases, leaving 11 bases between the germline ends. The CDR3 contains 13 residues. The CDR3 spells CASSPGRGYEQYF. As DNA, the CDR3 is TGTGCCAGCAGTCCCGGACGGGGCTACGAGCAGTACTTC.

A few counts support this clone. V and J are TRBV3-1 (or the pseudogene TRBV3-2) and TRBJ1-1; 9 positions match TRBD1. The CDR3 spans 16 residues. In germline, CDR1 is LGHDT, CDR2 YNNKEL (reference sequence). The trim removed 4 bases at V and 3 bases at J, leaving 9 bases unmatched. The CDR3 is CASSPWTGEGDTEAFF. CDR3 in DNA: TGTGCCAGCAGCCCATGGACAGGGGAAGGGGACACTGAAGCTTTCTTT.

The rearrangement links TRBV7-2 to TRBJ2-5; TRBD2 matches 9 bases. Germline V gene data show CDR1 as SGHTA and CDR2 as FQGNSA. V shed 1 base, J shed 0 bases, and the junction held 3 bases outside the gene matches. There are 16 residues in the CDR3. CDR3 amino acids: CASSLVGTSHQETQYF. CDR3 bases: TGTGCCAGCAGCTTAGTAGGGACTAGCCACCAAGAGACCCAGTACTTC. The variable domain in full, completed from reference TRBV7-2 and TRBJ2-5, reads GAGVSQSPSNKVTEKGKDVELRCDPISGHTALYWYRQSLGQGLEFLIYFQGNSAPDKSGLPSDRFSAERTGGSVSTLTIQRTQQEDSAVYLCASSLVGTSHQETQYFGPGTRLLVL.

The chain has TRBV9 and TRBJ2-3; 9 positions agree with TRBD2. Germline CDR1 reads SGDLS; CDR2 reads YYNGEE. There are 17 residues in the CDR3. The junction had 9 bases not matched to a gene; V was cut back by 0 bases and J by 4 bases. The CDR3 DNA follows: TGTGCCAGCAGCGTAGGTGCGGCGGGAGGGCCGGCAGATACGCAGTATTTT. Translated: CASSVGAAGGPADTQYF.

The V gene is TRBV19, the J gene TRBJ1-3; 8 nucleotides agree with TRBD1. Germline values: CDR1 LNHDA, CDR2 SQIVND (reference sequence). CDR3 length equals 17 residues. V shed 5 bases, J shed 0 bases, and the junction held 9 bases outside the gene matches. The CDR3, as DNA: TGTGCCAGTAGTCCTTGGGACAGGACATACTCTGGAAACACCATATATTTT. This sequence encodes CASSPWDRTYSGNTIYF.

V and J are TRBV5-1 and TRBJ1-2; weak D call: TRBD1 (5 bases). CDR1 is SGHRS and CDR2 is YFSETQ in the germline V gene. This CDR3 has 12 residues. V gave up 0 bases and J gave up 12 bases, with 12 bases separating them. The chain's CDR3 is CASSLEGQGNTF. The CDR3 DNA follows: TGCGCCAGCAGCTTGGAGGGGCAGGGTAACACCTTC.

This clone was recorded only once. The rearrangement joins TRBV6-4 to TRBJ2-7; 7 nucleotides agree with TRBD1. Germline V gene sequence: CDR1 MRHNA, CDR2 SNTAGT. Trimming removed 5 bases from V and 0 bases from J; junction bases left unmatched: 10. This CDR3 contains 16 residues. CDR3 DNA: TGTGCCAGCAGTCAATCTGACAGGGAAAGCTCCTACGAGCAGTACTTC. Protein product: CASSQSDRESSYEQYF.

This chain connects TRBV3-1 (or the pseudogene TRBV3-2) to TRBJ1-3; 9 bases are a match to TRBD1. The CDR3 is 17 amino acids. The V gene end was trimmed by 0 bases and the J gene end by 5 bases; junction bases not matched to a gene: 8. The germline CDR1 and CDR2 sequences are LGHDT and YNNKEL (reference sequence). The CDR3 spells CASSQDPRDRDRNTIYF. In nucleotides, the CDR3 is TGTGCCAGCAGCCAAGACCCCCGGGACAGGGATCGAAACACCATATATTTT.

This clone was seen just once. In DNA, the CDR3 is TGTGCCAGCACCCTTTGGGTCCTCCAGGGCGAGCAGTACTTC. Translation: CASTLWVLQGEQYF. This chain connects TRBV2 to TRBJ2-7, with a tentative D call TRBD1 (5 bases). The CDR3 runs 14 residues. Germline V gene lookup returns CDR1 SNHLY and CDR2 FYNNEI. V was pared by 7 bases and J by 6 bases, with 19 bases between.

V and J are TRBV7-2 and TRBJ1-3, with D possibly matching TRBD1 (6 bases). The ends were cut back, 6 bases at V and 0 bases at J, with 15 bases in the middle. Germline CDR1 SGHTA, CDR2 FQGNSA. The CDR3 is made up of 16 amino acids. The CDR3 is CASRPPGGASGNTIYF. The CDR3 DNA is TGTGCCAGCAGGCCACCGGGGGGGGCCTCTGGAAACACCATATATTTT.

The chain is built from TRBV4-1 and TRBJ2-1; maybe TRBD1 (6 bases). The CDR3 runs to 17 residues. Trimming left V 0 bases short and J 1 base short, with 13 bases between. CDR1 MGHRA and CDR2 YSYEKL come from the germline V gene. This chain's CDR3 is CASSQEVGRGSYNEQFF. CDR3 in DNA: TGCGCCAGCAGCCAAGAAGTGGGCAGGGGATCCTACAATGAGCAGTTCTTC.